These 16 T cell receptor beta chains share one sample of origin, sequenced in a study of identical twins. TCRdb reprocessed the 5' RACE reads with MiXCR, giving one entry per CDR3 protein. The sample has some 500,000 distinct CDR3 sequences; 14% are singletons. These same records also appear under a second study, on yellow fever vaccine responses in identical twins.

Sequencing was performed on CD4+ T cells sorted from blood. These TCRs come from a woman aged 18-29 years in good health.

This chain uses TRBV7-9 with TRBJ2-5, with 9 nucleotides matching TRBD2. Looked up from germline, CDR1 is SEHNR and CDR2 is FQNEAQ (reference sequence). V lost 3 bases, J lost 2 bases, and 10 bases stayed unmatched. This CDR3 has 17 amino acids. The CDR3 here is CASSFRGLAGGQETQYF. CDR3 sequence (DNA): TGTGCCAGCAGCTTCAGAGGGTTGGCGGGAGGGCAAGAGACCCAGTACTTC.

V gene TRBV12-3 or TRBV12-4 combines with J gene TRBJ1-6; a possible D gene is TRBD1 (5 bases). The CDR3 has 13 amino acids. V dropped 6 bases and J dropped 5 bases, with 8 bases sitting between them. The CDR3 spells CASRTTDNSPLHF. The CDR3 DNA sequence: TGTGCCAGCAGAACGACAGATAATTCACCCCTCCACTTT.

The sample holds a few counts of this clonotype. The J gene is TRBJ2-3, the V gene TRBV2; D is tentatively TRBD1 or TRBD2 (5 bases each). The CDR3 loop spans 14 amino acids. The V gene's germline CDR1 is SNHLY and CDR2 FYNNEI. V was cut by 3 bases and J by 4 bases, with 11 bases left in between. DNA for the CDR3: TGTGCCAGCAGTGACGGACAAGCGGCAGATACGCAGTATTTT. Its translation is CASSDGQAADTQYF. Looking up the rest from reference TRBV2 and TRBJ2-3 gives the full variable domain: EPEVTQTPSHQVTQMGQEVILRCVPISNHLYFYWYRQILGQKVEFLVSFYNNEISEKSEIFDDQFSVERPDGSNFTLKIRSTKLEDSAMYFCASSDGQAADTQYFGPGTRLTVL.

The rearrangement links TRBV5-1 to TRBJ2-1, with TRBD2 matching 8 bases. The CDR3 is made up of 12 amino acids. V was pared by 4 bases and J by 10 bases, with 4 bases of the junction left unmatched. CDR1 is SGHRS, CDR2 YFSETQ, per germline. CDR3 protein: CASSNLAGEQFF. The CDR3, as DNA: TGCGCCAGCAGCAATTTAGCGGGAGAGCAGTTCTTC.

In its sample, this clonotype was seen a few times. V and J are TRBV19 and TRBJ2-2; 9 bases agree with TRBD2. This CDR3 has 16 amino acids. CDR1 and CDR2 (germline): LNHDA, SQIVND (reference sequence). The V segment lost 5 bases and the J segment 2 bases; nucleotides outside the gene matches: 6. This CDR3 reads CASSHLAGPNTGELFF. The CDR3, as DNA: TGTGCCAGTAGTCATCTAGCGGGACCCAACACCGGGGAGCTGTTTTTT.

The chain has TRBV9 and TRBJ2-3, with D maybe TRBD1 (5 bases). Germline CDR1 reads SGDLS; CDR2 reads YYNGEE. The CDR3 length is 14 residues. Trimming removed 0 bases at V and 2 bases at J, with 7 bases between. The CDR3 nucleotides are TGTGCCAGCAGCGTAGATGGGGCCACAGATACGCAGTATTTT. Protein: CASSVDGATDTQYF. Complete variable domain (other parts from reference TRBV9 and TRBJ2-3): DSGVTQTPKHLITATGQRVTLRCSPRSGDLSVYWYQQSLDQGLQFLIQYYNGEERAKGNILERFSAQQFPDLHSELNLSSLELGDSALYFCASSVDGATDTQYFGPGTRLTVL.

In this sample, this clonotype turned up a few times. The chain employs TRBV7-9 and TRBJ2-2; D unclear. Germline V lookup: CDR1 SEHNR, CDR2 FQNEAQ (reference sequence). V was shortened by 2 bases and J by 1 base, with 8 bases between the two germline ends. This CDR3 region has 15 residues. CDR3 DNA sequence: TGTGCCAGCAGCTTAAACAGCCGGAACACCGGGGAGCTGTTTTTT. It codes for CASSLNSRNTGELFF.

The genes are TRBV6-5 and TRBJ1-2; TRBD1 agrees at 7 bases. V shed 1 base, J shed 6 bases, and the junction held 8 bases outside the gene matches. The CDR3 covers 15 residues. CDR1 MNHEY and CDR2 SVGAGI come from the germline V gene. CDR3 coding DNA: TGTGCCAGCAGTTACTTGGCGACAGGGTCTAATGGCTACACCTTC. Its protein product is CASSYLATGSNGYTF.

V gene TRBV25-1 combines with J gene TRBJ2-1; unclear D gene. Per germline, CDR1 MGHDK and CDR2 SYGVNS. V lost 9 bases, J lost 0 bases, and 12 bases lay in between. CDR3 size: 14 residues. In nucleotides, the CDR3 is TGTGCCAGTAACGACAAGAGCTCCTACAATGAGCAGTTCTTC. Its protein product is CASNDKSSYNEQFF.

There are a few counts of this clonotype. The chain carries TRBV5-1 and TRBJ2-5; possibly TRBD2 for D (6 bases). CDR1 SGHRS and CDR2 YFSETQ come from the germline V gene. The V and J ends lost 5 bases and 7 bases respectively, with 15 bases between them. The CDR3 loop spans 13 amino acids. The CDR3 reads CASSPGTWGTQYF. The CDR3 DNA sequence: TGCGCCAGCAGTCCGGGGACTTGGGGGACCCAGTACTTC.

The chain recombines TRBV10-2 with TRBJ2-1; possible D gene TRBD2, 7 bases. Germline V gene data show CDR1 as WSHSY and CDR2 as SAAADI. V dropped 6 bases and J dropped 9 bases, with 21 bases sitting between them. This CDR3 is 15 amino acids long. The CDR3 DNA sequence: TGCGCCAGCAGCCCCGATGGGGGGGGGGGCGTTGAGCAGTTCTTC. Translation gives CASSPDGGGGVEQFF.

The chain combines TRBV6-1 with TRBJ2-3, with 12 positions matching TRBD2. Germline V gene lookup returns CDR1 MNHNS and CDR2 SASEGT. The CDR3 loop spans 15 amino acids. V was pared by 8 bases and J by 0 bases, with 3 bases of the junction left unmatched. DNA for the CDR3: TGTGCCAGCGGGGGGACTAGCGGGAGCACAGATACGCAGTATTTT. The encoded protein is CASGGTSGSTDTQYF.

This clonotype was counted between two and nine times. This sequence joins TRBV20-1 and TRBJ2-2; D is unresolved. The CDR3 runs 15 residues. Looked up from germline, CDR1 is DFQATT and CDR2 is SNEGSKA (reference sequence). V shed 3 bases and J shed 6 bases, with 17 bases lying between them. The CDR3 is CSASNGRISSGELFF. DNA for the CDR3: TGCAGTGCTAGTAACGGACGGATAAGTTCCGGGGAGCTGTTTTTT.

The rearrangement links TRBV7-8 to TRBJ2-1; 9 positions agree with TRBD1. The germline V gene has CDR1 SGHVS and CDR2 FQNEAQ. This CDR3 comprises 16 residues. The trim removed 1 base at V and 3 bases at J, leaving 4 bases unmatched. CDR3 DNA sequence: TGTGCCAGCAGCTTAGGGACAGGGGTCCTCTACAATGAGCAGTTCTTC. This gives the protein CASSLGTGVLYNEQFF.

This clonotype was picked up a small number of times. With a much larger clone just one base away, this may be a read error. The V and J genes are TRBV11-3 and TRBJ1-1, with TRBD1 matching 7 bases. Germline-derived CDR1 and CDR2 are SGHNT and YENEEA. The CDR3 has 12 residues. The V and J ends lost 6 bases and 5 bases, in that order; junction bases with no gene match: 3. The CDR3 region is CASSHRGTEAFF. CDR3 nucleotides: TGTGCCAGCAGTCACAGGGGTACTGAAGCTTTCTTT.

This chain connects TRBV6-4 to TRBJ2-2; D is undetermined. The V end was cut by 0 bases, the J end by 8 bases, with 13 bases between. This CDR3 comprises 15 residues. Looked up from germline, CDR1 is MRHNA and CDR2 is SNTAGT. CDR3 in DNA: TGTGCCAGCAGTGACTCGATTCGACCTCGGGGGGAGCTGTTTTTT. Encoded protein: CASSDSIRPRGELFF.